These T cell receptor beta chains were read from a single sample in a study of technical replicates of blood from several donors. The protocol was immunoSEQ multiplex PCR, while the TCRdb copy is restricted to in-frame clones and leaves out a portion. The sample consists of 80,000 or so clones, approximately 94% of them appearing once. Input material: T cells isolated from PBMCs. Every receptor here comes from a human donor in good health. Each CDR3 is given without its conserved first and last residue.

V gene | CDR3 protein
TRBV5-6 | ASSQDIYGYT
TRBV28 | ASSLRLAGLLETQY
TRBV28 | ASSSQAGNSYYEQY
TRBV5-1 | ASSSRSVTNEKLF
TRBV6-4 | ASRQGAGGELF
TRBV7-3 | ASSLTRLAGWTDTQY
TRBV5-6 | ASSPGQGATPLH
TRBV5-6 | ASSLEQGVGGAYNEQF
TRBV28 | ASSPWDSWGNTEAF
TRBV7-2 | ASSLGAGGKTYEQY
TRBV7-2 | ASTLAGGEEHGYT